The entry below gives a single T cell receptor (beta chain) sequence along with its context. The antigen remains unidentified. At one end, the junction sequence differs from germline, possibly due to a read error. Regarding the study as a whole: The larger-cohort validation was restricted to a single TCR beta V-J rearrangement rather than whole repertoires.

The CDR3 sequence is 16 residues long. The germline gives CDR1 SGHRS, CDR2 YFSETQ. CD25-based Treg depletion was applied to purified naive CD4+ T cells. Full-length variable regions came from constant-region reverse primers plus semi-nested Nested Universal Primer A PCR. MiXCR was run by TCRdb on the 5' RACE reads, yielding one entry per CDR3 protein. The sample includes fewer than 60,000 distinct CDR3 sequences, around 28% of them seen just once. Specimen: naive CD4+ T cells sorted from blood. Subset reported: naive CD4+ T cells, CD4+CD45RA+CD25-. This receptor was obtained from a female donor with breast cancer. This chain connects TRBV5-1 to TRBJ2-2, with D tentatively TRBD2 (5 bases). The CDR3 DNA reads as TGCGCAAGCAGCTTGGTCTCAGGCGTAGCGACCGGGGAGCTGTTTTTT. Residues: CASSLVSGVATGELFF.